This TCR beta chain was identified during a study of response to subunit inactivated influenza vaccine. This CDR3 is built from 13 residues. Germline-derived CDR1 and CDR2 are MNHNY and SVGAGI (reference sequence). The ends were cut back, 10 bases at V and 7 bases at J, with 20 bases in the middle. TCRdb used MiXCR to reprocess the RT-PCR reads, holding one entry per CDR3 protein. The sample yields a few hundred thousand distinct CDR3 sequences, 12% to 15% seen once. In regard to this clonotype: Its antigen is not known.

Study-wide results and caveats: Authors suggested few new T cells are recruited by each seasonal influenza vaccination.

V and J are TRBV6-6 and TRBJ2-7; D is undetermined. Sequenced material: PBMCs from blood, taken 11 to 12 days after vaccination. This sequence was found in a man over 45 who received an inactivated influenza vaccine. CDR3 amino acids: CATKTPPFWEQYF. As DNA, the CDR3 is TGTGCCACCAAGACACCCCCCTTCTGGGAGCAGTACTTC.